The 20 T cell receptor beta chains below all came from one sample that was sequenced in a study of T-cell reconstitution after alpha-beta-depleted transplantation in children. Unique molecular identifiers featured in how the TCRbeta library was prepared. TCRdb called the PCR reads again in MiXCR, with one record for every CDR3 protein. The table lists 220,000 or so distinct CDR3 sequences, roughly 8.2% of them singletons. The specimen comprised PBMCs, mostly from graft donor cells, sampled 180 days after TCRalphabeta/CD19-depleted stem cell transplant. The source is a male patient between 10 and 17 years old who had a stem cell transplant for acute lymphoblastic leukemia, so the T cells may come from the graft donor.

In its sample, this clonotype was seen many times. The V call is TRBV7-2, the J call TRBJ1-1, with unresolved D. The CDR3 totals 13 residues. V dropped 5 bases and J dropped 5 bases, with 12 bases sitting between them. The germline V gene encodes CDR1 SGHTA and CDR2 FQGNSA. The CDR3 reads CASSIFWGTEAFF. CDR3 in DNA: TGTGCCAGCAGCATATTTTGGGGAACTGAAGCTTTCTTT.

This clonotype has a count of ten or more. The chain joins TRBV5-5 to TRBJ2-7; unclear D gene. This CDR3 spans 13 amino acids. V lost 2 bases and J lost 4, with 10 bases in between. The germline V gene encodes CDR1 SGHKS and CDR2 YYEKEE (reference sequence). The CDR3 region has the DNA TGTGCCAGCAGCTTTTTAGTGTCTTACGAGCAGTACTTC. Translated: CASSFLVSYEQYF.

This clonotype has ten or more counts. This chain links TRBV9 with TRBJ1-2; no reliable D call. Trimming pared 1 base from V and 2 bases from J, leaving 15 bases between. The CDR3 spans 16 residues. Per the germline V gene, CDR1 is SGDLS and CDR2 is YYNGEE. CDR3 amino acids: CASSVLSSGANYGYTF. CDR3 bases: TGTGCCAGCAGCGTATTATCCTCGGGCGCGAACTATGGCTACACCTTC. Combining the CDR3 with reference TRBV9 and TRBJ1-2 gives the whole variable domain DSGVTQTPKHLITATGQRVTLRCSPRSGDLSVYWYQQSLDQGLQFLIQYYNGEERAKGNILERFSAQQFPDLHSELNLSSLELGDSALYFCASSVLSSGANYGYTFGSGTRLTVV.

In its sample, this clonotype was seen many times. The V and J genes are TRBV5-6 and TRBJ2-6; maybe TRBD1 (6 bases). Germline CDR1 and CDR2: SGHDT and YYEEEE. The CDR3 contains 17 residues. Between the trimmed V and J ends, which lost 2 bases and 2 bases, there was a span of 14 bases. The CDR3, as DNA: TGTGCCAGCAGCTTTACAGGGTTGCGGACTGGGGCCAACGTCCTGACTTTC. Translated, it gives CASSFTGLRTGANVLTF.

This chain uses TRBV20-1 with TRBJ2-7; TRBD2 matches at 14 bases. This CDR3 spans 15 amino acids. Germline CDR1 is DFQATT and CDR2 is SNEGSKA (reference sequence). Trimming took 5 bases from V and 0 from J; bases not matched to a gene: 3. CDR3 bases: TGCAGTGCTCTTGGGACTAGCGGGAGCTCCTACGAGCAGTACTTC. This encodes CSALGTSGSSYEQYF.

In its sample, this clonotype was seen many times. DNA of the CDR3: TGCAGTGCTGAGGGGGTCGGGCGGAGGGGCGAGACCCAGTACTTC. Encoded protein: CSAEGVGRRGETQYF. This chain joins TRBV20-1 and TRBJ2-5; perhaps D is TRBD1 or TRBD2 (6 bases each). The CDR3 length is 15 residues. The V and J ends lost 5 bases and 5 bases respectively, with 21 bases between them. The germline V gene has CDR1 DFQATT and CDR2 SNEGSKA (reference sequence).

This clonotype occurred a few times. CDR3 sequence reads: CASSLDEGVFLTYNEQFF. In DNA form, the CDR3 reads TGTGCCAGCAGCTTGGATGAGGGGGTCTTCCTCACCTACAATGAGCAGTTCTTC. The chain combines TRBV5-6 with TRBJ2-1; possibly TRBD1 for D (6 bases). This CDR3 spans 18 amino acids. V gave up 0 bases and J gave up 2 bases, with 18 bases separating them. Germline lookup yields CDR1 SGHDT and CDR2 YYEEEE.

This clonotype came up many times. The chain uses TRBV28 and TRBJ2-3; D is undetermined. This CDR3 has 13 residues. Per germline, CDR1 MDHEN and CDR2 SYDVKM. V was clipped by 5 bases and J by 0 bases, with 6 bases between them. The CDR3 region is CASSPVSTDTQYF. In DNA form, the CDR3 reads TGTGCCAGCAGTCCAGTCAGCACAGATACGCAGTATTTT. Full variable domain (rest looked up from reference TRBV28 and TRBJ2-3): DVKVTQSSRYLVKRTGEKVFLECVQDMDHENMFWYRQDPGLGLRLIYFSYDVKMKEKGDIPEGYSVSREKKERFSLILESASTNQTSMYLCASSPVSTDTQYFGPGTRLTVL.

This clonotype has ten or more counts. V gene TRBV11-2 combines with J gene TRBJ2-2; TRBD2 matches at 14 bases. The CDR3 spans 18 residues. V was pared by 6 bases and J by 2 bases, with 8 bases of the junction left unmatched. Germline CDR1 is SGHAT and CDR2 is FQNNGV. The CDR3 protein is CASRPLGLAGVNTGELFF. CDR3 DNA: TGTGCCAGCAGGCCATTGGGACTAGCGGGGGTTAACACCGGGGAGCTGTTTTTT.

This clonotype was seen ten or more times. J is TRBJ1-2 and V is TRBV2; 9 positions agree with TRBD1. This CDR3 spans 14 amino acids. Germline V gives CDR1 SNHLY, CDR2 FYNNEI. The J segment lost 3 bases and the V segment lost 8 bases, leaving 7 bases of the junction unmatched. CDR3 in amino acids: CASETGQGYYGYTF. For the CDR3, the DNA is TGTGCCAGCGAGACCGGACAGGGGTACTATGGCTACACCTTC.

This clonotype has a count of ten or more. In DNA, the CDR3 is TGCGCCAGCAGTGAGTCGAAGGCCACTAGCGGAATTTCCAATGAGCAGTTCTTC. Translated: CASSESKATSGISNEQFF. V usage is TRBV10-1 and J usage is TRBJ2-1, with 8 bases lining up with TRBD2. Unmatched junction bases numbered 13, after V lost 0 bases and J lost 6 bases. The CDR3 contains 18 residues. Per the germline V gene, CDR1 is WNHNN and CDR2 is SYGVQD (reference sequence).

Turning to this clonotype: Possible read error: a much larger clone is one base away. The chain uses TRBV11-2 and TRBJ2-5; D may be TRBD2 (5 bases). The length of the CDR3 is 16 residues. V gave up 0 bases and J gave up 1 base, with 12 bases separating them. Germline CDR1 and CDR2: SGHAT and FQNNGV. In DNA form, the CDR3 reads TGTGCCAGCAGCTTAGATCTTAGGACTGTCCAAGAGACCCAGTACTTC. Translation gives CASSLDLRTVQETQYF.

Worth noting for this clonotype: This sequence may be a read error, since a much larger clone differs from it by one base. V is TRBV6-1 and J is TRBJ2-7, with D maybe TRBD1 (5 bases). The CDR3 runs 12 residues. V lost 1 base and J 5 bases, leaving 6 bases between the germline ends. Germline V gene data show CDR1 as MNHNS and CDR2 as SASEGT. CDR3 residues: CASSEGRDEQYF. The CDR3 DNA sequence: TGTGCCAGCAGTGAAGGCAGGGACGAGCAGTACTTC.

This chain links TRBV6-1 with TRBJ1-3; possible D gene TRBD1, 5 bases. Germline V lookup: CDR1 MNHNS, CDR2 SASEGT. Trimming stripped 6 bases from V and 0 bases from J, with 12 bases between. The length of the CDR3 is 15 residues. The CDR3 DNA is TGTGCCAGCAGGACAGAGCTCATCTCTGGAAACACCATATATTTT. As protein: CASRTELISGNTIYF.

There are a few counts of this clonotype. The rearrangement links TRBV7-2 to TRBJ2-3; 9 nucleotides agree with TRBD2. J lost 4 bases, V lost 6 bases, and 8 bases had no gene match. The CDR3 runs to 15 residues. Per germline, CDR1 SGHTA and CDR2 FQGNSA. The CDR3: CASSFSGSPADTQYF. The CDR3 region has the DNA TGTGCCAGCAGTTTTAGCGGGAGTCCGGCAGATACGCAGTATTTT.

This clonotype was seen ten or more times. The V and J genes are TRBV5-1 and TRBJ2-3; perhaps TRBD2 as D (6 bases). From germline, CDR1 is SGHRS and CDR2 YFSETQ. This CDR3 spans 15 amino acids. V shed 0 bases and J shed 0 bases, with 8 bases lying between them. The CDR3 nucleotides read TGCGCCAGCAGCTTGGCCGGGACTAGCACAGATACGCAGTATTTT. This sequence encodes CASSLAGTSTDTQYF.

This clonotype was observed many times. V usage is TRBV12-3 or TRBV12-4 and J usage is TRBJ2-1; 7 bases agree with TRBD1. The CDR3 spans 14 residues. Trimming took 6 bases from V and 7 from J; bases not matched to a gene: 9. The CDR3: CASSLRGQSNEQFF. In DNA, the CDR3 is TGTGCCAGCAGCTTAAGGGGACAGTCTAATGAGCAGTTCTTC.

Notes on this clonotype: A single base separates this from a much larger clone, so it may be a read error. The CDR3 sequence is CSARGGSNSYEQYF. The CDR3 coding sequence is TGCAGTGCTAGAGGAGGGAGCAACTCCTACGAGCAGTACTTC. The chain employs TRBV20-1 and TRBJ2-7; maybe TRBD2 (5 bases). V was cut by 1 base and J by 0 bases, with 10 bases left in between. CDR1 and CDR2 from the germline V gene are DFQATT and SNEGSKA (reference sequence). This CDR3 spans 14 amino acids.

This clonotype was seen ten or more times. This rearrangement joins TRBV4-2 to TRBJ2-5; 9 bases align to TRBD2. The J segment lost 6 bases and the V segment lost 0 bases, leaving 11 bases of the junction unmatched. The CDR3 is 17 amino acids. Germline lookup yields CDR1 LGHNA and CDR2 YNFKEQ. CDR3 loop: CASSQDRTTSGGKTQYF. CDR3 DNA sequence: TGTGCCAGCAGCCAAGATCGGACGACTAGCGGAGGGAAGACCCAGTACTTC.

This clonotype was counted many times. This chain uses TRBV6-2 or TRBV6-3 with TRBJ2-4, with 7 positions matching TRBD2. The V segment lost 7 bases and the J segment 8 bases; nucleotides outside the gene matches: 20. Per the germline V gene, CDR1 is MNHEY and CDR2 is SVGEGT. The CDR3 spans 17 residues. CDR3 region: CASTSVAGEPSGDIQYF. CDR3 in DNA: TGTGCCAGCACCTCCGTGGCGGGGGAGCCTTCCGGCGACATTCAGTACTTC.